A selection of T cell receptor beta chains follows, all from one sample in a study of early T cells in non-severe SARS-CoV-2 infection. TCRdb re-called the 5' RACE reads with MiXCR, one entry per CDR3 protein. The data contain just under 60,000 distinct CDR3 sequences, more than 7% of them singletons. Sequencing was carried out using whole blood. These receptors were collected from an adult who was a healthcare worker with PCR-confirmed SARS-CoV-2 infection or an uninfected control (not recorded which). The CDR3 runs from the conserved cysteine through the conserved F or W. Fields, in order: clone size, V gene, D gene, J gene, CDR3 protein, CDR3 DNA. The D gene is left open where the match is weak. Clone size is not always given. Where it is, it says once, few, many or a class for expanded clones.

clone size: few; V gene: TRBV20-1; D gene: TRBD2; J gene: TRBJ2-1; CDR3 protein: CSARQGLAGVREQFF; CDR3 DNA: TGCAGTGCTAGACAGGGACTAGCGGGAGTACGTGAGCAGTTCTTC
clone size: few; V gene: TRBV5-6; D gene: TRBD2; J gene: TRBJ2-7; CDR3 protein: CASSLAASGAYEQYF; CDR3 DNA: TGTGCCAGCAGCTTGGCCGCTAGCGGGGCCTACGAGCAGTACTTC
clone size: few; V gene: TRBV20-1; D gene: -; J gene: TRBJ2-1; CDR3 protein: CSASPAKGFQANEQFF; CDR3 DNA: TGCAGTGCTTCTCCTGCAAAGGGATTTCAGGCCAATGAGCAGTTCTTC
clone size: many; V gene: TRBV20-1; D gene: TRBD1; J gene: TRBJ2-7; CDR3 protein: CSAPGQGDYEQYF; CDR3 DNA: TGCAGTGCCCCGGGACAGGGGGACTACGAGCAGTACTTC
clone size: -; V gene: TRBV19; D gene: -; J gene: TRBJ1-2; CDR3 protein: CASSTGDGFNYGYTF; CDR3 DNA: TGTGCCAGTAGTACCGGGGACGGCTTTAACTATGGCTACACCTTC
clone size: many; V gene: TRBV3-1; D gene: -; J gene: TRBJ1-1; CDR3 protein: CASSRRAVGEAFF; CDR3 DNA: TGTGCCAGCAGCCGGCGGGCTGTCGGTGAAGCTTTCTTT
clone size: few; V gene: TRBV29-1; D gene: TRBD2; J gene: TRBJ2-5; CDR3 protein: CSVGTSGEETQYF; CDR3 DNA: TGCAGCGTCGGGACTAGCGGTGAAGAGACCCAGTACTTC
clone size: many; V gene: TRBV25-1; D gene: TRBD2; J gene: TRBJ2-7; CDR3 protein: CASSVTSGSYEQYF; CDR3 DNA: TGTGCCAGCAGTGTCACTAGCGGGAGCTACGAGCAGTACTTC
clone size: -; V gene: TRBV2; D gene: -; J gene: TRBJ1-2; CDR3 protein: CASSLDSSSGYTF; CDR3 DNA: TGTGCCAGCAGTCTGGACAGCTCTTCTGGCTACACCTTC
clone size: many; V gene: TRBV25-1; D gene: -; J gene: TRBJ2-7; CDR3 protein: CASTHGGAEQYF; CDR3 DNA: TGTGCCAGCACCCATGGAGGGGCCGAGCAGTACTTC
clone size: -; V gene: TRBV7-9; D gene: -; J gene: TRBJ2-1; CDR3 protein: CASSLGIRVEQFF; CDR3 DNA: TGTGCCAGCAGCTTAGGTATCCGTGTAGAGCAGTTCTTC
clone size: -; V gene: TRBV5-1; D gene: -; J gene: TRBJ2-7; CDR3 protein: CASSLPHREGEQYF; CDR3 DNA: TGCGCCAGCAGCTTACCACACAGGGAGGGAGAGCAGTACTTC
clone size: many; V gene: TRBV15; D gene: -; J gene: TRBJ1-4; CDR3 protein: CATEGGEEKLFF; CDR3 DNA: TGTGCCACCGAGGGCGGTGAGGAAAAACTGTTTTTT
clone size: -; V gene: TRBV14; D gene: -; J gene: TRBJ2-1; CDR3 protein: CASSLLLEPNEQFF; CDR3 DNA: TGTGCCAGCAGCCTCTTGTTGGAACCCAATGAGCAGTTCTTC
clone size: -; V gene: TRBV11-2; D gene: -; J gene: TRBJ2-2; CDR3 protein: CASINSYTGELFF; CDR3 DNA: TGTGCCAGCATCAACTCCTACACCGGGGAGCTGTTTTTT
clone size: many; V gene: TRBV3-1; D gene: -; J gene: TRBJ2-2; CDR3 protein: CASSRTNSNTGELFF; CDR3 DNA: TGTGCCAGCAGCCGGACTAACTCGAACACCGGGGAGCTGTTTTTT
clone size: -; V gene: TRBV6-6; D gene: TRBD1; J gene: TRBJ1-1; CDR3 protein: CASTDTGTGSTEAFF; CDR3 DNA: TGTGCCAGCACTGACACGGGGACAGGGTCTACTGAAGCTTTCTTT
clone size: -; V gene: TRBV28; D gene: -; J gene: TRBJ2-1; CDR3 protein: CASSPEGAAYNEQFF; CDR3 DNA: TGTGCCAGCAGTCCCGAAGGAGCGGCCTACAATGAGCAGTTCTTC
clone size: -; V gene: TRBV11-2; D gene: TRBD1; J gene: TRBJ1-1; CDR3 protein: CASSSLGDRGRRTEAFF; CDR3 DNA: TGTGCCAGCAGCTCACTAGGGGACAGGGGGCGTCGTACTGAAGCTTTCTTT
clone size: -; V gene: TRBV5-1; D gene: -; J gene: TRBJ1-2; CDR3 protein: CASSQGPNYGYTF; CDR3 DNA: TGCGCCAGCAGCCAGGGACCGAACTATGGCTACACCTTC
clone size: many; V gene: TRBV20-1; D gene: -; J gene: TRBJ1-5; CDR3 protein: CSALPGWNQPQHF; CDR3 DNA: TGCAGTGCCCTTCCAGGGTGGAATCAGCCCCAGCATTTT
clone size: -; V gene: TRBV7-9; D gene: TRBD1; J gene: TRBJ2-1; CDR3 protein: CASSLRGLNEQFF; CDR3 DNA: TGTGCCAGCAGCTTAAGGGGGCTCAATGAGCAGTTCTTC
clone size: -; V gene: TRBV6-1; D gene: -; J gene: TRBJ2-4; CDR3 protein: CASIGVRAKNIQYF; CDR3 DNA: TGTGCCAGCATAGGGGTCAGAGCCAAAAACATTCAGTACTTC
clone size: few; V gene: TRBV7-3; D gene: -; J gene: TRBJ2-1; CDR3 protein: CASSSGGPGEQFF; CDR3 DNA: TGTGCCAGCAGCTCCGGAGGGCCCGGTGAGCAGTTCTTC
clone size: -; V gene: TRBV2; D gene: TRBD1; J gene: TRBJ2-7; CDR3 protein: CASRGDRVSYEQYF; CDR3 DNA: TGTGCCAGCAGGGGGGACAGGGTCTCCTACGAGCAGTACTTC
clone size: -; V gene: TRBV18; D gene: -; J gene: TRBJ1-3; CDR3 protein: CASSPAGTGHSGNTIYF; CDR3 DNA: TGTGCCAGCTCACCTGCCGGGACCGGCCACTCTGGAAACACCATATATTTT
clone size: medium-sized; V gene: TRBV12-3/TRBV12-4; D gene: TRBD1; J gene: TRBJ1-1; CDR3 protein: CASRMGQGRTEAFF; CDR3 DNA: TGTGCCAGCAGAATGGGACAGGGAAGAACTGAAGCTTTCTTT
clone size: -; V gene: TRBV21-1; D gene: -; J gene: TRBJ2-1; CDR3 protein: CASSKCQGAGNEQFF; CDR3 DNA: TGTGCCAGCAGCAAATGCCAGGGGGCGGGCAATGAGCAGTTCTTC
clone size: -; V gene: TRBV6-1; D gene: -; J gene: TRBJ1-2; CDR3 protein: CASSLRGVYGYTF; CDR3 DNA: TGTGCCAGCAGTCTCAGGGGTGTCTATGGCTACACCTTC
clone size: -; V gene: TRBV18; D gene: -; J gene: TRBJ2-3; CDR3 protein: CASSPPKSDTDTQYF; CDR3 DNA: TGTGCCAGCTCACCACCCAAGTCTGACACAGATACGCAGTATTTT
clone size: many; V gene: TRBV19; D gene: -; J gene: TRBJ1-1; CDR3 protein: CASILGGRNTEAFF; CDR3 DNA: TGTGCCAGTATCCTTGGGGGACGGAACACTGAAGCTTTCTTT
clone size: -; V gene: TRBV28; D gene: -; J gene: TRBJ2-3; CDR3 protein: CASSPSGASANSDTQYF; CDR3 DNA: TGTGCCAGCTCCCCTTCAGGGGCTAGCGCAAACTCAGATACGCAGTATTTT
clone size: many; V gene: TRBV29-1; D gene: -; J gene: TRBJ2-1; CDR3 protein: CSVSYYNEQFF; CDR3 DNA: TGCAGCGTTTCCTATTACAATGAGCAGTTCTTC
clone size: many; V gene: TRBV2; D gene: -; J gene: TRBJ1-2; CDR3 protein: CASWKEGSYGYTF; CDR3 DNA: TGTGCCAGCTGGAAGGAGGGGAGCTATGGCTACACCTTC
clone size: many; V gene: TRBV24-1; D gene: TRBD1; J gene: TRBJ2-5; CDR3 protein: CATSDLGQGGQETQYF; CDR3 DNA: TGTGCCACCAGTGACCTCGGACAGGGAGGCCAAGAGACCCAGTACTTC
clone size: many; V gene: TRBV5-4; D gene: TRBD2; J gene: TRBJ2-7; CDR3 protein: CASSSGTNTYEQYF; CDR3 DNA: TGTGCCAGCAGCTCAGGGACTAATACCTACGAGCAGTACTTC
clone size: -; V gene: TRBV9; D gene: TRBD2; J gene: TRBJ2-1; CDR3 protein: CASSVGASGRLNNEQFF; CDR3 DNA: TGTGCCAGCAGCGTAGGTGCTAGCGGGCGACTTAACAATGAGCAGTTCTTC
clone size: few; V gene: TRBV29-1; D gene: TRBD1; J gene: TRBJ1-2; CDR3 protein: CSAGQGRNYGYTF; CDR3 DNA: TGCAGCGCCGGACAGGGGCGGAACTATGGCTACACCTTC
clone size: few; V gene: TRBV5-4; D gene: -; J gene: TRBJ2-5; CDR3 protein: CASSFRGQETQYF; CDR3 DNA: TGTGCCAGCAGCTTCCGGGGACAAGAGACCCAGTACTTC
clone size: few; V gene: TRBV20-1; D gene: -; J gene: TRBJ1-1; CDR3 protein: CSASVAEAFF; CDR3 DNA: TGCAGTGCTAGTGTCGCTGAAGCTTTCTTT
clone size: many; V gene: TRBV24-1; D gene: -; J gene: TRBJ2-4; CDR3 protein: CATSDPGPAGKNIQYF; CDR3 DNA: TGTGCCACCAGTGACCCCGGACCCGCGGGCAAAAACATTCAGTACTTC
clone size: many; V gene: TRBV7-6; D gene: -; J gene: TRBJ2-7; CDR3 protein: CASSFQTGLHYEQYF; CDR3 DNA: TGTGCCAGCAGCTTCCAGACAGGATTACACTACGAGCAGTACTTC
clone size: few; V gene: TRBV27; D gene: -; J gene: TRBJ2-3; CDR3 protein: CASSFSLRNTDTQYF; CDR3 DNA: TGTGCCAGCAGTTTCTCGTTAAGGAACACAGATACGCAGTATTTT
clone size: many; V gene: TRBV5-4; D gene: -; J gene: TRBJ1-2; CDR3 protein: CASSFGRRLSGYTF; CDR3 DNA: TGTGCCAGCAGCTTTGGGAGAAGGCTCTCTGGCTACACCTTC
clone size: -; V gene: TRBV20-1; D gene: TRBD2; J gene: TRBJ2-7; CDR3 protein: CSASLSGSGYEQYF; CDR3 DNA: TGCAGTGCTAGCCTTAGCGGGAGTGGCTACGAGCAGTACTTC
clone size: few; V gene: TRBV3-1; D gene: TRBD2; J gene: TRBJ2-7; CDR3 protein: CASSNSGRAYEQYF; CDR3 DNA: TGTGCCAGCAGCAATAGCGGGAGGGCCTACGAGCAGTACTTC
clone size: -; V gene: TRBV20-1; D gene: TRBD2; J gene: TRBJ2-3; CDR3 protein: CNPAGGSTDTQYF; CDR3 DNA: TGCAACCCCGCGGGAGGGTCCACAGATACGCAGTATTTT